These 28 T cell receptor beta chains originate from one sample sequenced in a study of blood T cell repertoires in COVID-19. Assay used: immunoSEQ multiplex PCR; TCRdb lists only in-frame clones, some missing. Of 250,000 to 300,000 clones listed, around 90% are singletons. Sample: PBMCs or T cells enriched from blood (not recorded which). Source of these receptors: a woman aged 25 to 39 who had recovered from COVID-19.

The chain combines TRBV19 with TRBJ1-1, with D possibly TRBD1 on 6 matching bases. There are 16 residues in the CDR3. Between the trimmed V and J ends, which lost 6 bases and 1 base, there was a span of 18 bases. Germline CDR1 reads LNHDA; CDR2 reads SQIVND (reference sequence). The chain's CDR3 is CASSRDPQGSNTEAFF. The CDR3 bases are TGTGCCAGTAGCCGAGACCCACAGGGATCGAACACTGAAGCTTTCTTT.

This chain joins TRBV7-3 and TRBJ2-1; 7 bases match TRBD2. The trim removed 6 bases at V and 8 bases at J, leaving 16 bases unmatched. Germline V gene sequence: CDR1 SGHTA, CDR2 FQGTGA. The CDR3 length is 16 residues. CDR3 in DNA: TGTGCCAGCAGTTCCCAGTATAGTGGGAGGGCCGATGAGCAGTTCTTC. This codes for CASSSQYSGRADEQFF.

This CDR3 reads CASSLTGDLHEQYF. As DNA, the CDR3 is TGTGCCAGCAGTTTGACAGGGGACCTCCACGAGCAGTACTTC. The V and J genes are TRBV6-5 and TRBJ2-7; 8 bases are a match to TRBD1. Losses at the gene ends were 4 bases for V and 5 bases for J; bases not matched to a gene: 7. This CDR3 has 14 residues. The germline CDR1 and CDR2 sequences are MNHEY and SVGAGI.

The chain recombines TRBV27 with TRBJ2-4; TRBD2 agrees at 8 bases. The trim removed 6 bases at V and 6 bases at J, leaving 16 bases unmatched. CDR1 is MNHEY and CDR2 is SMNVEV in the germline V gene (reference sequence). The CDR3 is made up of 17 amino acids. The CDR3 sequence: CASSPLWVSGRRNIQYF. CDR3 sequence (DNA): TGTGCCAGCAGCCCGCTTTGGGTGAGCGGGAGAAGAAACATTCAGTACTTC.

The genes are TRBV7-3 and TRBJ2-5, with D possibly being TRBD1 (6 bases). Germline V gene lookup returns CDR1 SGHTA and CDR2 FQGTGA. Deletions cut 5 bases from V and 1 base from J, with 11 bases between. The CDR3 extends over 14 amino acids. CDR3 bases: TGTGCCAGCAGCCCTACAGGGATCCAAGAGACCCAGTACTTC. Translation gives CASSPTGIQETQYF.

The chain joins TRBV28 to TRBJ2-1; possible D gene TRBD1, 6 bases. V shed 7 bases and J shed 3 bases, with 16 bases lying between them. Germline loops: CDR1 MDHEN, CDR2 SYDVKM. CDR3 length: 15 amino acids. The CDR3 nucleotides read TGTGCCAGCAAGAGAGGACAGCCCGGCTACAATGAGCAGTTCTTC. Protein: CASKRGQPGYNEQFF. Full variable domain (missing parts from reference TRBV28 and TRBJ2-1): DVKVTQSSRYLVKRTGEKVFLECVQDMDHENMFWYRQDPGLGLRLIYFSYDVKMKEKGDIPEGYSVSREKKERFSLILESASTNQTSMYLCASKRGQPGYNEQFFGPGTRLTVL.

The chain is built from TRBV30 and TRBJ1-1; D perhaps matches TRBD1 (6 bases). Deletions cut 3 bases from V and 7 bases from J, with 12 bases between. Germline V gene data show CDR1 as GTSNPN and CDR2 as SVGIG (reference sequence). The CDR3 runs to 12 residues. For the CDR3, the DNA is TGTGCCTGGAGAGGGGGACCGCATGAAGCTTTCTTT. The encoded protein is CAWRGGPHEAFF.

V is TRBV7-9 and J is TRBJ1-4, with 7 bases fitting TRBD1. The CDR3 length is 14 residues. The germline gives CDR1 SEHNR, CDR2 FQNEAQ (reference sequence). The V segment lost 2 bases and the J segment 8 bases; nucleotides outside the gene matches: 5. Here the CDR3 reads CASSLTGVVEKLFF. CDR3 in DNA: TGTGCCAGCAGCTTAACAGGGGTGGTGGAAAAACTGTTTTTT.

The chain is built from TRBV4-1 and TRBJ2-2; D gene uncertain. The CDR3 loop spans 15 amino acids. Germline-derived CDR1 and CDR2 are MGHRA and YSYEKL. V lost 3 bases, J lost 1 base, and 9 bases lay in between. CDR3 sequence reads: CASSHVPLNTGELFF. CDR3 nucleotide sequence: TGCGCCAGCAGCCATGTTCCTTTGAACACCGGGGAGCTGTTTTTT.

V usage is TRBV30 and J usage is TRBJ2-1, with 7 bases aligning to TRBD2. CDR1 GTSNPN and CDR2 SVGIG come from the germline V gene (reference sequence). This CDR3 is 13 amino acids long. Germline trimming cut 0 bases from V and 7 bases from J; bases unmatched to any gene: 3. The CDR3 region has the DNA TGTGCCTGGAGTGTCCAAGCGGGGAATGAGCAGTTCTTC. Translated, it gives CAWSVQAGNEQFF.

The genes are TRBV15 and TRBJ2-3, with 13 bases lining up with TRBD2. CDR1 and CDR2 (germline): LNHNV, YYDKDF (reference sequence). CDR3 length equals 18 residues. Losses at the gene ends were 5 bases for V and 4 bases for J; bases not matched to a gene: 12. This CDR3 is CATSGSGLAGPGADTQYF. The CDR3 nucleotides read TGTGCCACCAGCGGTTCGGGACTAGCGGGACCTGGGGCAGATACGCAGTATTTT.

CDR3 loop: CASSGVSYTEAFF. The CDR3 DNA reads as TGTGCCAGCTCAGGCGTATCTTACACTGAAGCTTTCTTT. The chain employs TRBV6-5 and TRBJ1-1; D call uncertain. This CDR3 is 13 amino acids long. The germline CDR1 and CDR2 sequences are MNHEY and SVGAGI. V lost 8 bases, J lost 3 bases, and 13 bases lay in between.

This clone came up once. The CDR3: CASSPGQEQFF. The CDR3 region has the DNA TGTGCCAGCTCACCCGGACAAGAGCAGTTCTTC. The chain links TRBV18 to TRBJ2-1; tentatively, D is TRBD1 (5 bases). V shed 3 bases and J shed 10 bases, with 7 bases lying between them. Germline V gene data show CDR1 as KGHSH and CDR2 as LQKENI. This CDR3 is built from 11 residues.

The V gene is TRBV11-2, the J gene TRBJ2-3; D not resolved. V lost 6 bases to trimming and J lost 2 bases, with 6 bases between them. CDR1 and CDR2 from the germline V gene are SGHAT and FQNNGV. There are 12 residues in the CDR3. The DNA of the CDR3 is TGTGCCAGCAGACGACTCACAGATACGCAGTATTTT. It is translated as CASRRLTDTQYF.

The J gene is TRBJ1-1, the V gene TRBV29-1; no clear D. CDR3 length: 13 amino acids. Germline CDR1 and CDR2: SQVTM and ANQGSEA. Trimming removed 3 bases from V and 1 base from J, with 9 bases in between. CDR3 protein: CSVDKGGNTEAFF. In DNA form, the CDR3 reads TGCAGCGTTGATAAAGGAGGGAACACTGAAGCTTTCTTT.

The rearrangement joins TRBV5-4 to TRBJ2-7; TRBD2 matches at 7 bases. The CDR3 extends over 14 amino acids. Per the germline V gene, CDR1 is SGHNT and CDR2 is YYREEE (reference sequence). Unmatched junction bases numbered 5, after V lost 2 bases and J lost 3 bases. The CDR3 DNA reads TGTGCCAGCAGCTTTAGGCGGGAGAGCTACGAGCAGTACTTC. Its protein is CASSFRRESYEQYF.

V gene TRBV3-1 (or the pseudogene TRBV3-2) combines with J gene TRBJ2-3, with D perhaps matching TRBD2 (6 bases). The V end lost 1 base, the J end lost 5 bases, and 25 bases lay between the germline ends. The CDR3 has 19 amino acids. Per the germline V gene, CDR1 is LGHDT and CDR2 is YNNKEL (reference sequence). CDR3 DNA: TGTGCCAGCAGCCAAGGAGCGATCGGGACTCGTATTTTAATAGATACGCAGTATTTT. Its protein product is CASSQGAIGTRILIDTQYF.

Written as DNA, the CDR3 is TGTGCCAGCAGTGAATATGGAGGATCTCAGAGTTCACCCCTCCACTTT. Translating it yields CASSEYGGSQSSPLHF. The V call is TRBV25-1, the J call TRBJ1-6; no clear D gene. The length of the CDR3 is 16 residues. The germline V gene has CDR1 MGHDK and CDR2 SYGVNS. V shed 0 bases and J shed 9 bases, with 15 bases lying between them.

The V and J genes are TRBV9 and TRBJ2-3; D perhaps matches TRBD1 (7 bases). There are 17 residues in the CDR3. CDR1 and CDR2 (germline): SGDLS, YYNGEE. The V end lost 4 bases, the J end lost 3 bases, and 21 bases lay between the germline ends. This CDR3 reads CASSRADRPGATDTQYF. CDR3 sequence (DNA): TGTGCCAGCAGCCGGGCGGACAGGCCGGGAGCAACAGATACGCAGTATTTT.

The rearrangement uses TRBV7-3 and TRBJ2-1; perhaps TRBD2 as D (5 bases). The CDR3 has 12 residues. V was cut by 4 bases and J by 5 bases, with 6 bases left in between. Germline V lookup: CDR1 SGHTA, CDR2 FQGTGA. The CDR3 protein is CASSSGNNEQFF. Here the CDR3 DNA reads TGTGCCAGCAGCTCGGGAAACAATGAGCAGTTCTTC. Based on the CDR3 plus reference TRBV7-3 and TRBJ2-1, the full variable domain is GAGVSQTPSNKVTEKGKYVELRCDPISGHTALYWYRQSLGQGPEFLIYFQGTGAADDSGLPNDRFFAVRPEGSVSTLKIQRTERGDSAVYLCASSSGNNEQFFGPGTRLTVL.

This clone has only one observation. The chain is built from TRBV5-1 and TRBJ2-2, with TRBD2 matching over 14 bases. The CDR3 runs to 17 residues. CDR1 is SGHRS and CDR2 is YFSETQ in the germline V gene. After removal of 4 bases from V and 4 bases from J, the junction contained 6 bases not matched to a gene. CDR3 DNA: TGCGCCAGCAGCCCGGGACTAGCGGGAGTAGGCACCGGGGAGCTGTTTTTT. Amino acids: CASSPGLAGVGTGELFF.

V and J are TRBV9 and TRBJ2-5; D is perhaps TRBD2 (6 bases). V was shortened by 0 bases and J by 8 bases, with 14 bases between the two germline ends. CDR1 and CDR2 (germline): SGDLS, YYNGEE. There are 14 residues in the CDR3. The CDR3: CASSVGPGAPTQYF. In DNA, the CDR3 is TGTGCCAGCAGCGTAGGCCCGGGAGCGCCAACCCAGTACTTC.

The chain joins TRBV28 to TRBJ1-5; D is undetermined. Trimming removed 8 bases from V and 6 bases from J, with 11 bases in between. The CDR3 is 12 amino acids. Germline CDR1 is MDHEN and CDR2 is SYDVKM. The CDR3 here is CASFEGLQPQHF. CDR3 coding DNA: TGTGCCAGCTTCGAGGGTCTTCAGCCCCAGCATTTT.

This chain links TRBV7-2 with TRBJ1-2; possibly TRBD1 for D (5 bases). Germline CDR1 reads SGHTA; CDR2 reads FQGNSA. V was pared by 2 bases and J by 1 base, with 17 bases between. The CDR3 has 17 amino acids. The CDR3 DNA follows: TGTGCCAGCAGCTTAATCGAGACAGAGTCACTTAACTATGGCTACACCTTC. Translation gives CASSLIETESLNYGYTF.

The chain uses TRBV5-4 and TRBJ2-5; the match to TRBD2 covers 9 bases. J lost 2 bases, V lost 4 bases, and 6 bases had no gene match. The germline V gene encodes CDR1 SGHNT and CDR2 YYREEE (reference sequence). The CDR3 covers 15 residues. The CDR3, as DNA: TGTGCCAGCAGCCTCCCGACTAGCGGACAAGAGACCCAGTACTTC. Its protein is CASSLPTSGQETQYF.

The V and J genes are TRBV29-1 and TRBJ2-2; no reliable D call. Germline CDR1 and CDR2: SQVTM and ANQGSEA. Trimming took off 5 bases at V and 4 bases at J, with 8 bases between the two ends. The CDR3 totals 12 residues. CDR3 sequence reads: CSVSWATGELFF. CDR3 bases: TGCAGCGTTAGCTGGGCCACCGGGGAGCTGTTTTTT.

This clone was detected only a few times. The rearrangement joins TRBV4-1 to TRBJ2-1; tentative D call: TRBD2 (5 bases). The V end was cut by 0 bases, the J end by 2 bases, with 11 bases between. The CDR3 loop spans 16 amino acids. Germline assignment: CDR1 MGHRA and CDR2 YSYEKL. Written as DNA, the CDR3 is TGCGCCAGCAGCCAAGATCTGGGTAGCGCCTACAATGAGCAGTTCTTC. Amino acid sequence: CASSQDLGSAYNEQFF.

The chain has TRBV6-2 or TRBV6-3 and TRBJ1-1; TRBD1 aligns across 10 bases. The V and J ends lost 4 bases and 6 bases, in that order; junction bases with no gene match: 11. This CDR3 comprises 16 residues. Germline V gives CDR1 MNHEY, CDR2 SVGEGT. The CDR3 here is CASSLSGTGVWSEAFF. DNA for the CDR3: TGTGCCAGCAGTTTATCCGGGACAGGGGTCTGGTCTGAAGCTTTCTTT.